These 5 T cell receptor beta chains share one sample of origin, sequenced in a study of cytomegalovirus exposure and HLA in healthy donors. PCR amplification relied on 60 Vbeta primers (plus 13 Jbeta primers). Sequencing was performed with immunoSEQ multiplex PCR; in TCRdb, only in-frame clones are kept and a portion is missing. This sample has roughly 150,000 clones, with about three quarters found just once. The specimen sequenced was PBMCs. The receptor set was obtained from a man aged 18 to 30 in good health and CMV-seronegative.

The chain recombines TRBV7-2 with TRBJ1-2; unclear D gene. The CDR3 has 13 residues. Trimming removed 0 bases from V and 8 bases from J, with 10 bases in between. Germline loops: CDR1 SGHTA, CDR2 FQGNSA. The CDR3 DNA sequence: TGTGCCAGCAGCTTAGCGACGGGTTTAGGCTACACCTTC. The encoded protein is CASSLATGLGYTF.

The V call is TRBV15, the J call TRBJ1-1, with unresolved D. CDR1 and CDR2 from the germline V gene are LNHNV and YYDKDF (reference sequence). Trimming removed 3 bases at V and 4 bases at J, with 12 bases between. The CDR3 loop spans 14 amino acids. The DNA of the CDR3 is TGTGCCACCAGCAGTGCCGTTATGGCCACTGAAGCTTTCTTT. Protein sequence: CATSSAVMATEAFF.

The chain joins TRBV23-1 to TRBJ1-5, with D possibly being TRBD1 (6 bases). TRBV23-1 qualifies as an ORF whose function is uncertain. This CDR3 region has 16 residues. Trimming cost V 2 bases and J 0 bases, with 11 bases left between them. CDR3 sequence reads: CASSQGQPNSNQPQHF. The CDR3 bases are TGCGCCAGCAGTCAAGGACAGCCGAATAGCAATCAGCCCCAGCATTTT.

In DNA form, the CDR3 reads TGTGCCAGCAGCCTTCAGGGGGATAACGAGCAGTTCTTC. It codes for CASSLQGDNEQFF. The chain joins TRBV9 to TRBJ2-1; 7 bases align to TRBD1. J was trimmed by 10 bases and V by 4 bases; bases with no gene match: 8. Germline V lookup: CDR1 SGDLS, CDR2 YYNGEE. This CDR3 is built from 13 residues.

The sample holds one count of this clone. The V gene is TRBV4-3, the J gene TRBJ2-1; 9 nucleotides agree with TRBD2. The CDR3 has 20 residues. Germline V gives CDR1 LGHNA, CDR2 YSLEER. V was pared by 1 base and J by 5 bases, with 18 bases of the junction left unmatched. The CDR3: CASSQGEVAGGPRGNNEQFF. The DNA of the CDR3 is TGCGCCAGCAGCCAAGGGGAGGTGGCGGGAGGGCCGAGAGGTAACAATGAGCAGTTCTTC.